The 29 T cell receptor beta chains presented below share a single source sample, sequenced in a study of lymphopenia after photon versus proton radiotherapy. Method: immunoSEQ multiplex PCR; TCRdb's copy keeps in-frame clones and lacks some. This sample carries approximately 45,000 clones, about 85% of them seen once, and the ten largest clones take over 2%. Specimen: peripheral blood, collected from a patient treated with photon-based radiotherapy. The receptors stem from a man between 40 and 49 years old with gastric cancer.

The CDR3 DNA sequence: TGTGCCAGCAGCTTCTCCGGGGAATCACCCCTCCACTTT. It yields the protein CASSFSGESPLHF. This chain joins TRBV7-6 and TRBJ1-6; D remains ambiguous. The V gene lost 3 bases and the J gene lost 10 bases, with 10 bases spanning the gap. The CDR3 is made up of 13 amino acids. The germline V gene encodes CDR1 SGHVS and CDR2 FNYEAQ.

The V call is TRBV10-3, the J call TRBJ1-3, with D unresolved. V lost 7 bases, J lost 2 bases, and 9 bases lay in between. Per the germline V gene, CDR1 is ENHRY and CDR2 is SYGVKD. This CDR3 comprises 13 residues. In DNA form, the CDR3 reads TGTGCCATCACCGGGGATGCTGGAAACACCATATATTTT. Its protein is CAITGDAGNTIYF.

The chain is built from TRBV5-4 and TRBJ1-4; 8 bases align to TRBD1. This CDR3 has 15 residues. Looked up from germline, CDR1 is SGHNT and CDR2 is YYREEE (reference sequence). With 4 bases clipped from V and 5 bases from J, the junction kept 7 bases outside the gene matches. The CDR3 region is CASSTRQGLNEKLFF. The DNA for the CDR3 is TGTGCCAGCAGCACACGACAGGGGTTAAATGAAAAACTGTTTTTT. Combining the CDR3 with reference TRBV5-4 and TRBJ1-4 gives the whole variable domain ETGVTQSPTHLIKTRGQQVTLRCSSQSGHNTVSWYQQALGQGPQFIFQYYREEENGRGNFPPRFSGLQFPNYSSELNVNALELDDSALYLCASSTRQGLNEKLFFGSGTQLSVL.

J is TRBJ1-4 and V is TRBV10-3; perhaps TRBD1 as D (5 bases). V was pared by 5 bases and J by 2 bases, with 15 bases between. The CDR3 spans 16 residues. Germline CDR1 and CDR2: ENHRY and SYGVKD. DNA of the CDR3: TGTGCCATCAGTTCATTCCCAGGGTTGACTAATGAAAAACTGTTTTTT. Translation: CAISSFPGLTNEKLFF.

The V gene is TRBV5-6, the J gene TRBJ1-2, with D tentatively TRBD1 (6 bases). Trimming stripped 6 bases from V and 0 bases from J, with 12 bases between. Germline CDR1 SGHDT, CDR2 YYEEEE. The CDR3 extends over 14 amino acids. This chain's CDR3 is CASNIRGSNYGYTF. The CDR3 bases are TGTGCCAGCAACATCAGGGGATCTAACTATGGCTACACCTTC.

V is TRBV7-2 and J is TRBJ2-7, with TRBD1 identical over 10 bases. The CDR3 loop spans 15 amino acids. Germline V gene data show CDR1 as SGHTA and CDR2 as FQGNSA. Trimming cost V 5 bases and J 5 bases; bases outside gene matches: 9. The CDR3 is CASSQAGTGEDEQYF. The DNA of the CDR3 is TGTGCCAGCAGCCAAGCCGGGACAGGGGAAGACGAGCAGTACTTC.

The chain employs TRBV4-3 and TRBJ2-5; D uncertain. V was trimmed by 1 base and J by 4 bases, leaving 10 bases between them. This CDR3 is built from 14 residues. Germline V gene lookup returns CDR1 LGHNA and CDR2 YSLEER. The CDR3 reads CASSQGHARETQYF. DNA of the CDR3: TGCGCCAGCAGCCAAGGGCACGCGAGAGAGACCCAGTACTTC.

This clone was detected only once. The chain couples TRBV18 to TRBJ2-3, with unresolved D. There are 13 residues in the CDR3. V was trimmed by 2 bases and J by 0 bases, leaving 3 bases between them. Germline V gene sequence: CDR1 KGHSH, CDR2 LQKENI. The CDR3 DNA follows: TGTGCCAGCTCACCAACAAGCACAGATACGCAGTATTTT. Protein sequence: CASSPTSTDTQYF.

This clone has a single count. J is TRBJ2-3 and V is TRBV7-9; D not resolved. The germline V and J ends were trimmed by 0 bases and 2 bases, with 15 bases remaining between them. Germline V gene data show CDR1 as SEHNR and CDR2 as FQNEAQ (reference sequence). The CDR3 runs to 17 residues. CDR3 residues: CASSLAELPSPTDTQYF. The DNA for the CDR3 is TGTGCCAGCAGCTTAGCGGAGCTTCCTTCTCCCACAGATACGCAGTATTTT.

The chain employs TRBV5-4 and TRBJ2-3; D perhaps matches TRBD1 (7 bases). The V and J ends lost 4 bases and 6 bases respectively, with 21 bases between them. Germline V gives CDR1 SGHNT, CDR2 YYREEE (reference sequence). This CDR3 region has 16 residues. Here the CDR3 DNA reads TGTGCCAGCAGCCCCGCGGAGGGGGCTGGTCTTGATACGCAGTATTTT. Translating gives CASSPAEGAGLDTQYF.

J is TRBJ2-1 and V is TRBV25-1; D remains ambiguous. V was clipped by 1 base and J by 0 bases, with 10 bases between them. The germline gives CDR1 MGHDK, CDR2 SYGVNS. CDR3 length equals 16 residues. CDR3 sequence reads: CASSESGVSSYNEQFF. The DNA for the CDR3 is TGTGCCAGCAGTGAATCTGGTGTTAGCTCCTACAATGAGCAGTTCTTC.

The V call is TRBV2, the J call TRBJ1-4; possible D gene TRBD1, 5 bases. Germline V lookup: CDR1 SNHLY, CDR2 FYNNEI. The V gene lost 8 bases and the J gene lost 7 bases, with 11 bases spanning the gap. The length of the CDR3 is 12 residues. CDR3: CASGRGGEKLFF. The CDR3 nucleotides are TGTGCCAGCGGTCGGGGCGGTGAAAAACTGTTTTTT.

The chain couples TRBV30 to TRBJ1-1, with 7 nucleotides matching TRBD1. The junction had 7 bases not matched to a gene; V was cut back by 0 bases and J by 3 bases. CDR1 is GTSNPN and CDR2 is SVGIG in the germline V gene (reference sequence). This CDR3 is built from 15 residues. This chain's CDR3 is CAWSVFQTGDTEAFF. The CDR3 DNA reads TGTGCCTGGAGTGTCTTTCAAACAGGGGACACTGAAGCTTTCTTT.

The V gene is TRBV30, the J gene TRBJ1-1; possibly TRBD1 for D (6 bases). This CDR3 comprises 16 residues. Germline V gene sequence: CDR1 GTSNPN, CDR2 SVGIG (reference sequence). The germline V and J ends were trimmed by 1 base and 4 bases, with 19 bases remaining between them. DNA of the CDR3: TGTGCCTGGAGTGCTGGGGGGCTGGTGCGGACCACTGAAGCTTTCTTT. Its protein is CAWSAGGLVRTTEAFF.

CDR3 protein: CASSSKQGVETQYF. CDR3 DNA sequence: TGCGCCAGCAGCTCCAAACAGGGAGTTGAGACCCAGTACTTC. The J gene is TRBJ2-5, the V gene TRBV5-1; TRBD1 is a possible D gene (6 bases). This CDR3 contains 14 residues. V was clipped by 3 bases and J by 5 bases, with 14 bases between them. Germline V lookup: CDR1 SGHRS, CDR2 YFSETQ. The full variable domain, its missing parts supplied by reference TRBV5-1 and TRBJ2-5, is KAGVTQTPRYLIKTRGQQVTLSCSPISGHRSVSWYQQTPGQGLQFLFEYFSETQRNKGNFPGRFSGRQFSNSRSEMNVSTLELGDSALYLCASSSKQGVETQYFGPGTRLLVL.

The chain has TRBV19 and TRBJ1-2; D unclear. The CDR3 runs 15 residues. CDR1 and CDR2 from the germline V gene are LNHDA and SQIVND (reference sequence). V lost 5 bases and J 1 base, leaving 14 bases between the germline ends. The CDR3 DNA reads TGTGCCAGTAGTGTGGGTCACAACATTAACTATGGCTACACCTTC. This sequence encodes CASSVGHNINYGYTF.

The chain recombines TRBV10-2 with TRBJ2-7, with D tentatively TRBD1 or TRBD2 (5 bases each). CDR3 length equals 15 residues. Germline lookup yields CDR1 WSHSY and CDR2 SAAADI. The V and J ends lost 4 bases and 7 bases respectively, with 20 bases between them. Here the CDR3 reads CASSGAGSGEGEQYF. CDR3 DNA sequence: TGCGCCAGCAGTGGGGCCGGATCCGGAGAGGGGGAGCAGTACTTC.

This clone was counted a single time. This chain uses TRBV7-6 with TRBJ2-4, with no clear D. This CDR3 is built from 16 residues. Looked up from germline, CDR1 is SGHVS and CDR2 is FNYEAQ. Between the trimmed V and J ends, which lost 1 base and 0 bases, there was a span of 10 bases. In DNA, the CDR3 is TGTGCCAGCAGCTTAGAAGCAGGCTTAGCCAAAAACATTCAGTACTTC. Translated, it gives CASSLEAGLAKNIQYF.

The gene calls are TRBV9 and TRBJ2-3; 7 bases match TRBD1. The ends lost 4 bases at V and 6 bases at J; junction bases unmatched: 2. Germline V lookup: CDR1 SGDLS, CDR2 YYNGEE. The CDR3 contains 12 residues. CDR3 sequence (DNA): TGTGCCAGCAGCAAGACAGGGGATACGCAGTATTTT. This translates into CASSKTGDTQYF.

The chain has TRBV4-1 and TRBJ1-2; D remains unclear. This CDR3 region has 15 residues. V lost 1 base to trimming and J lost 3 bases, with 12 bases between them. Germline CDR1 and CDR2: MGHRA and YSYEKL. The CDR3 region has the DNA TGCGCCAGCAGCCAAGGGCCAGGAGAACACTATGGCTACACCTTC. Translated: CASSQGPGEHYGYTF.

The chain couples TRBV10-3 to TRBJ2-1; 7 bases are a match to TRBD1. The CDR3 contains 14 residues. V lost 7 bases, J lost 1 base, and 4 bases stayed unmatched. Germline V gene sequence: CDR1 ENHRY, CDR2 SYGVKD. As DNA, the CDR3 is TGTGCCATCAAACCGGGACAGTCCTACAATGAGCAGTTCTTC. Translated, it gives CAIKPGQSYNEQFF.

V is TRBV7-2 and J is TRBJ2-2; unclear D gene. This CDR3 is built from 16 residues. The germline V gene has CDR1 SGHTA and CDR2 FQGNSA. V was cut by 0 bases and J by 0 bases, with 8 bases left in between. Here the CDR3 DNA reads TGTGCCAGCAGCTTAGCCACCAGTTCGAACACCGGGGAGCTGTTTTTT. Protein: CASSLATSSNTGELFF.

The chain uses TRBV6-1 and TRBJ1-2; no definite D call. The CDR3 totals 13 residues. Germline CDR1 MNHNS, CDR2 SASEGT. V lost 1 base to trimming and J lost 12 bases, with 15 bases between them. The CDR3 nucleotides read TGTGCCAGCAGTGAAGTTGAAATGGGAAGTCACACCTTC. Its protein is CASSEVEMGSHTF.

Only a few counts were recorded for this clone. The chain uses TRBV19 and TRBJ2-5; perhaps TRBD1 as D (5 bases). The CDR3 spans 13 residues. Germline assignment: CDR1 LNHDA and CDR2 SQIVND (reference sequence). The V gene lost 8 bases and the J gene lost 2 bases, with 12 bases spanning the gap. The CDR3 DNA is TGTGCCAGTCGAGCCAGGGTACAAGAGACCCAGTACTTC. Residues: CASRARVQETQYF.

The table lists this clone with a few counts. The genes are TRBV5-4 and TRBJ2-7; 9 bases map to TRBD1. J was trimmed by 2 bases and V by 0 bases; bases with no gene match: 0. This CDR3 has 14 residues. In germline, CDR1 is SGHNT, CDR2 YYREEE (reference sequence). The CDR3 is CASSLGQGAYEQYF. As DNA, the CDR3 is TGTGCCAGCAGCTTGGGACAGGGGGCCTACGAGCAGTACTTC.

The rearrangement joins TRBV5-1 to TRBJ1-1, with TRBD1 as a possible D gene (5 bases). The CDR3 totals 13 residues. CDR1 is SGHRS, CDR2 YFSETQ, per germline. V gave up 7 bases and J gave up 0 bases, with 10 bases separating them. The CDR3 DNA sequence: TGCGCCAGCCGAAGGGGCATGAACACTGAAGCTTTCTTT. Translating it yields CASRRGMNTEAFF.

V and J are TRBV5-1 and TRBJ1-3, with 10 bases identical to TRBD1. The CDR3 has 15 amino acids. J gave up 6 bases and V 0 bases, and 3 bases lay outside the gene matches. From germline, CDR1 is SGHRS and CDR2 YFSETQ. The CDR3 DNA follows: TGCGCCAGCAGCTTGGAAGGGACAGGGGCAAACACCATATATTTT. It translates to CASSLEGTGANTIYF.

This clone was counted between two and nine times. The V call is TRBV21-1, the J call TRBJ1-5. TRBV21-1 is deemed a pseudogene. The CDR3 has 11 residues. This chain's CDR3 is CASSNHQPQHF. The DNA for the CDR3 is TGTGCCAGCAGCAACCATCAGCCCCAGCATTTT.

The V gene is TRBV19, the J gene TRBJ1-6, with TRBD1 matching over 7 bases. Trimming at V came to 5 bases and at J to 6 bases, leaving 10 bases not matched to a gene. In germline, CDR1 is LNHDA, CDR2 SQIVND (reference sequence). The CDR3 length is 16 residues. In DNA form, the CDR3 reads TGTGCCAGTAGTTCAGAACAGGGGAATCTTAATTCACCCCTCCACTTT. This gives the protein CASSSEQGNLNSPLHF.